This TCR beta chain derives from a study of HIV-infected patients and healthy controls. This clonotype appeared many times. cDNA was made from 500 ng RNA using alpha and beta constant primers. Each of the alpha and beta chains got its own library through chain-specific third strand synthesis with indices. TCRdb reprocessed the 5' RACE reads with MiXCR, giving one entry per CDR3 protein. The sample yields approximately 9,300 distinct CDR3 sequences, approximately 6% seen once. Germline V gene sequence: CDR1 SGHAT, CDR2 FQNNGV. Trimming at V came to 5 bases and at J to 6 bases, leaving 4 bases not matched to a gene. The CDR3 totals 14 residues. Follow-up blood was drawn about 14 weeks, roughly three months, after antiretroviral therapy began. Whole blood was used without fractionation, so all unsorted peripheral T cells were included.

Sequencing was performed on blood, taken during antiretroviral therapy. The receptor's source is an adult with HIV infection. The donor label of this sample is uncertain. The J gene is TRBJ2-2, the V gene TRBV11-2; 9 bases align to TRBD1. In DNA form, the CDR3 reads TGTGCCAGCAGCCCTGACAGGGGGGCCGGGGAGCTGTTTTTT. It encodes CASSPDRGAGELFF.